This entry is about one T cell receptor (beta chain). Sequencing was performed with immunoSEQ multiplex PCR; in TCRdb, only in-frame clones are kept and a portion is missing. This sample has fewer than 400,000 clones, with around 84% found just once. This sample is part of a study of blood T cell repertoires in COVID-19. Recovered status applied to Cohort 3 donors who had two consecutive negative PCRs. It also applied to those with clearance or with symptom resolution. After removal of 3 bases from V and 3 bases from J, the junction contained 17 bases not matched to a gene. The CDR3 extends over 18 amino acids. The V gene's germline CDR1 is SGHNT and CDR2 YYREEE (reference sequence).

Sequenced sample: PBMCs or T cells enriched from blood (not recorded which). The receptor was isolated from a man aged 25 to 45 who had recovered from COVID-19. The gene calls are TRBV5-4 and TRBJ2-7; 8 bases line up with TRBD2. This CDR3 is CASSWVSGGPQSIYEQYF. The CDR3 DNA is TGTGCCAGCAGCTGGGTCAGCGGGGGCCCCCAATCAATCTACGAGCAGTACTTC.